This T cell receptor beta chain was recovered during a study of cytomegalovirus exposure and HLA in healthy donors (dated by TCRdb to 2016 to 2017). Some background on the complete study: In an earlier analysis of roughly 500 of the donors, about 270 Gb of sequence data and approximately 120 million unique TCR beta sequences from roughly 190 million T cells were reported. Approximately 310 gigabases of sequencing data and approximately 91 million unique TCR sequences made up an early release that covered over 550 HLA-typed donors. The genetic ancestry cluster associated with self-reported Caucasian donors included 81% of the 398 genotyped donors. The aim of the study was to test whether cataloging public T cell receptors could identify signatures of past pathogen exposure. The study profiled the T cell repertoires of 500 to 800 subjects by immunosequencing and related them to cytomegalovirus serostatus. Along with the approximately 700-subject first cohort, a separate validation cohort of over a hundred different subjects was used. The study combined high-throughput TCR immunosequencing, statistical association of individual TCRs with disease status, and machine learning to predict cytomegalovirus infection status. A later analysis re-examined previously published TCR beta repertoires from 610 or so donors and added high-resolution HLA genotyping to investigate patterns of TCR occurrence. In the later analysis, no new phenotypic data were used to find candidate immune exposures; instead, reliance was placed on TCR beta sequences and their occurrence across donors. An earlier analysis of around 580 of the donors used high-throughput TCR beta sequencing to judge whether each TCR beta V gene segment behaved as functional or pseudogenic. Donor age, sex, ethnicity and CMV serostatus were compiled alongside the repertoire data. A later genetic analysis took genome-wide SNP genotypes for about three fifths of the roughly 700 donors and used that subset as a discovery cohort. Every repertoire in the discovery cohort had been generated on one and the same sequencing platform. HLA typing included class I and class II loci at four-digit resolution. Typing coverage varied by locus: about 620-630 donors for A, B, C, DRB1 and DQB1; approximately 500 for DQA1; some 610 for DPA1; roughly 450 for DPB1. Roughly 5 DR-DQ haplotypes were handled as single units for association and clustering, since linkage in the cohort was strong. On average, around 200,000 unique TCR beta nucleotide sequences were sequenced per donor among 350 to 400 genotyped donors of the cohort, with roughly 19% of those sequences being non-productive.

There are 15 amino acids in the CDR3, from cysteine to phenylalanine inclusive. The only DNA kept is the CDR3, 45 bases in frame from the first base. From the germline V gene, CDR1 is KGHSH and CDR2 is LQKENI. From V the trimming removes 3 bases and from J it removes 5 bases, while the gene matches leave 8 bases of the junction unaccounted for. The cohort comprised 666 healthy bone marrow donors. At the time of sampling, every cohort member was nominally healthy, though immune exposures that went unrecorded were likely present. The donor tested CMV seronegative and was one of the 352 seronegative cohort members. A peripheral blood sample was provided by each donor, and peripheral blood mononuclear cells were used for TCR beta sequencing. Genomic DNA extraction from the blood cell samples was performed with the Qiagen DNeasy Blood Extraction Kit. The library was prepared using the immunoSEQ multiplex PCR assay. For the multiplex PCR, a mixture combining 60 forward primers for TCR Vbeta segments and 13 reverse primers for TCR Jbeta segments was used. Amplification of the CDR3 region of rearranged TCR beta genes was performed with a multiplex PCR assay on genomic DNA. The amplified TCR beta libraries were sequenced on the Illumina HiSeq System as 87-base-pair reads. In the paper's pipeline: Across the roughly 700 repertoires, a later analysis counted 80 million or so unique TCR beta chains, around 11 million of which were shared by at least two donors. To remove PCR and sequencing errors, raw reads were error-corrected and collapsed into unique sequences using a nearest-neighbor algorithm that merged closely related sequences. To assign V, D and J gene segments, CDR3 sequences were aligned to IMGT reference sequences. For a sequence to be retained, at least a six-nucleotide match to both a V gene segment and a J gene segment was required. Rearrangements were called productive when the CDR3 lacked stop codons and stayed in frame with V and J; all others were non-productive. CDR3 was defined by IMGT convention, running from the second conserved V-encoded cysteine to the conserved J-encoded phenylalanine. The earlier analysis of about 560 of the donors excluded any sequence lacking an unambiguous match to a single V gene segment. An earlier analysis of over 450 of the donors classified V segments as functional when productive rearrangements were above 56.7% and as segregating when the standard deviation between donors was above 5%. A statistical classification framework was developed to diagnose cytomegalovirus status using the catalog of TCR beta chain sequences. In a later analysis, V and J genes were assigned by comparing TCR nucleotide sequences against IMGT/GENE-DB human TR gene sequences. Using the TCRdist pipeline, a later analysis assigned CDR3 sequences along with most-parsimonious VDJ recombination scenarios. In a later analysis, each TCR beta chain was defined by its CDR3 amino acid sequence together with its V-gene family, and reads lacking a unique V-gene family were excluded. To address suspected cross-contamination and a sequencing artifact, a later analysis removed over 500 highly shared, low-generation-probability nucleotide sequences. In a later analysis, a clonal expansion index for each public chain was calculated from normalized within-repertoire ranks of inferred template counts. In a later analysis, generation probabilities were computed using a VDJ recombination model fitted to out-of-frame rearrangements, and the results were checked against IGoR. A later analysis scored TCR-TCR, TCR-HLA and TCR-CMV co-occurrence with hypergeometric tests, applying a repertoire-size bias correction to TCR pairs. To estimate false discovery rates, a later analysis permuted the HLA or CMV assignments 20 times. In a later analysis, co-occurring TCRs were grouped with DBSCAN, and TCRdist sequence similarity was added when clustering was performed within HLA-allele-positive subsets. Co-occurrence clustering excluded repertoires with fewer than 30,000 or more than 120,000 public chains, plus five with anomalous nucleotide sharing. Imported from immuneACCESS, the table was reduced by TCRdb to in-frame sequences with V and J called. These copies leave out some clones; in studies compared against another copy, an unresolved V gene accounts for under half, and the cause of the remainder is not known. V, J and clone size reflect that table, while D and trimming were determined from the DNA. The sample contains 130,000 to 150,000 clones, over 75% of them found a single time. The ten largest make up 2.2% of the sample.

The sample holds one count of this clone. No cognate antigen has been identified for it. Base qualities are not at hand, and no much larger clone is one base apart. The full study reports these points: A total of 164 TCR beta chains were listed by the study as associated with cytomegalovirus. The sequencing pipeline was judged likely to have produced a cluster of highly shared sequence variants as a technical artifact. A later analysis found that most CMV-associated TCR beta chains appeared HLA-restricted, with HLA associations seemingly driven largely by CMV exposure. A further reported finding was that TCR beta sequences accurately predicted the HLA-A and HLA-B alleles for most subjects in the first cohort. The classifier was reported to diagnose cytomegalovirus status with high specificity and sensitivity in both the original and validation cohorts. An earlier analysis of approximately 500 of the donors showed that most TCR beta V segments appeared in productive rearrangements either about 90% or about 30% of the time, which broadly matched IMGT annotations. Correlated functional status among segregating V segments might be attributable to linkage disequilibrium, but an unknown experimental factor could not be ruled out. A few of the identified cytomegalovirus-associated TCR beta chains were confirmed in vitro to be specific for cytomegalovirus antigens. This cohort had only TCR beta chains sequenced, and the lack of alpha or paired-chain data limited which features could be detected. At a false discovery rate of 0.05, a later analysis linked 16,951 TCR beta sequences to specific HLA alleles. The 87-base-pair reads could not distinguish some IMGT-functional V segments, including TRBV6-2 and TRBV6-3, so those segments were excluded. Most TCR sequences were seen in very few donors, while some public TCRs were found in many individuals. The authors suggested that the approach could potentially be generalized to other disease states and immunological phenotypes. An association between a missense DCLRE1C variant and V-gene and J-gene trimming of TCR beta chains was found in a later genetic analysis and replicated in an independent cohort. Sequencing depth was assumed to be roughly uniform across donors in the presence/absence analyses, though that assumption may not hold. According to a later analysis, parvovirus B19, influenza, CMV and Epstein-Barr virus appeared linked to several top co-occurrence clusters. In a later genetic analysis, fewer N-insertions in productive TCRs were reported among donors in an Asian-associated ancestry cluster than the approximately 710-donor mean. Immune exposure information for the cohort was limited to CMV serostatus. In a later analysis, the rate of TCR association differed among HLA loci, with DRB1 alleles having the most associated TCRs and HLA-C alleles having the fewest. Because counts were too low, about 17 rarely observed V segments, including chromosome 9 orphons, were excluded from the earlier analysis of 587 of the donors. In a later analysis, HLA-associated TCR beta chains showed more clonal expansion and lower generation probabilities than non-associated chains that were equally common. Because some donors lacked HLA typing at each locus, the association tests relied only on the typed subset. Assigning TCR associations to individual alleles was difficult when HLA alleles, especially DR and DQ, strongly co-occurred.

The receptor comes from a man aged 25-45 years in good health and CMV-seronegative. The sample taken for sequencing was PBMCs. The rearrangement combines TRBV18 with TRBJ1-1; TRBD1 matches 8 bases in the middle. At the DNA level, the sequence is TGTGCCAGCTCACCGGGGGAACGACAGGGGACTGAAGCTTTCTTT. This sequence encodes CASSPGERQGTEAFF.